This T cell receptor (beta chain) was recovered during a study of T cell responses to AZD1222 COVID-19 vaccine. A remark on this clone: Its specificity is unknown. Relative to the germline gene, one junction end is altered; a read error may explain this.

The CDR3 runs to 10 residues. Per germline, CDR1 GTSNPN and CDR2 SVGIG (reference sequence). Study findings and constraints: Unmutated variant regions are reportedly the target of nearly half of TCRs that are spike-specific. Baseline testing showed seropositivity in only a handful of AZD1222 recipients. Spike-wide vaccine-associated CD4 TCRs dominated at 160-218 and 743-854. Repertoires were obtained solely post-peak T cell response.

TCRdb keeps only in-frame clones here, not all; method: immunoSEQ multiplex PCR. The sample lists more than 15,000 clones, about three quarters occurring once. The V and J genes are TRBV30 and TRBJ1-2; D not certain. The sample here was peripheral blood, taken 28 days after the second AZD1222 dose. This clonotype was obtained from an adult who received the AZD1222 COVID-19 vaccine. CDR3 region: CAWGSTWMDF. Written as DNA, the CDR3 is TGTGCCTGGGGTTCAACGTGGATGGACTTC.